These T cell receptor beta chains were read from a single sample in a study of technical replicates of blood from several donors. The repertoire was sequenced with immunoSEQ multiplex PCR; TCRdb's copy has only in-frame clones and lacks some. The table includes some 64,000 clones, around 86% detected once. Material for sequencing was PBMCs. These receptor sequences come from a human donor in good health. Some clones in this sample may be carry-over from other donors' samples. Each CDR3 is given with its conserved first and last residue. Fields, in order: J gene, V gene, CDR3 protein.

J gene: TRBJ2-5
V gene: TRBV5-1
CDR3 protein: CASSLEGGTAPQTQYF

J gene: TRBJ2-3
V gene: TRBV2
CDR3 protein: CASSASGRPHSTDTQYF

J gene: TRBJ2-7
V gene: TRBV6-6
CDR3 protein: CASRASGSYEQYF

J gene: TRBJ2-4
V gene: TRBV11-3
CDR3 protein: CASSRGSGIQYF

J gene: TRBJ2-3
V gene: TRBV7-2
CDR3 protein: CASSFSSDTQYF

J gene: TRBJ2-7
V gene: TRBV9
CDR3 protein: CASSATGTGFGEQYF

J gene: TRBJ2-5
V gene: TRBV4-3
CDR3 protein: CASSQVPGGGETQYF

J gene: TRBJ1-1
V gene: TRBV18
CDR3 protein: CASSSGQNTEAFF

J gene: TRBJ2-3
V gene: TRBV25-1
CDR3 protein: CASSGPGTLPADTQYF

J gene: TRBJ1-2
V gene: TRBV6-6
CDR3 protein: CASRLQEYYGYTF

J gene: TRBJ1-2
V gene: TRBV2
CDR3 protein: CASSAVNYGYTF

J gene: TRBJ2-5
V gene: TRBV7-6
CDR3 protein: CASSGGGLQYF

J gene: TRBJ2-4
V gene: TRBV18
CDR3 protein: CASSPSQAKNIQYF

J gene: TRBJ2-5
V gene: TRBV11-2
CDR3 protein: CASSSYQSGGYQETQYF

J gene: TRBJ1-1
V gene: TRBV13
CDR3 protein: CASSPPGGTEAFF

J gene: TRBJ1-1
V gene: TRBV7-6
CDR3 protein: CASSPPTGSSEAFF

J gene: TRBJ2-7
V gene: TRBV4-2
CDR3 protein: CASSPIGGNYEQYF

J gene: TRBJ2-7
V gene: TRBV10-3
CDR3 protein: CAISAGTGAPYEQYF

J gene: TRBJ1-5
V gene: TRBV7-2
CDR3 protein: CASSLRNNQPQHF

J gene: TRBJ2-2
V gene: TRBV21-1
CDR3 protein: CASSYDRGNTGELFF

J gene: TRBJ1-1
V gene: TRBV4-1
CDR3 protein: CASSPGQSTEAFF

J gene: TRBJ2-1
V gene: TRBV9
CDR3 protein: CASSVGGTSGYNEQFF

J gene: TRBJ2-7
V gene: TRBV6-1
CDR3 protein: CASSMTSGPYEQYF

J gene: TRBJ1-3
V gene: TRBV18
CDR3 protein: CASSPNSISGNTIYF

J gene: TRBJ1-2
V gene: TRBV6-1
CDR3 protein: CASSESKGRLGYTF

J gene: TRBJ2-5
V gene: TRBV6-1
CDR3 protein: CASSESLFGGEYQETQYF

J gene: TRBJ2-7
V gene: TRBV4-1
CDR3 protein: CASSLAGGSEQYF

J gene: TRBJ1-2
V gene: TRBV10-1
CDR3 protein: CASRERDSSPSSDGYTF

J gene: TRBJ1-5
V gene: TRBV7-2
CDR3 protein: CASSTGRNNQPQHF

J gene: TRBJ2-7
V gene: TRBV18
CDR3 protein: CASSPRRRDEQYF

J gene: TRBJ2-1
V gene: TRBV6-5
CDR3 protein: CASSTIQGGEQFF

J gene: TRBJ2-1
V gene: TRBV7-7
CDR3 protein: CASSLIAGVHNEQFF

J gene: TRBJ2-1
V gene: TRBV6-5
CDR3 protein: CASTVLSGGHNEQFF

J gene: TRBJ1-3
V gene: TRBV4-3
CDR3 protein: CASSQDRAGNTIYF